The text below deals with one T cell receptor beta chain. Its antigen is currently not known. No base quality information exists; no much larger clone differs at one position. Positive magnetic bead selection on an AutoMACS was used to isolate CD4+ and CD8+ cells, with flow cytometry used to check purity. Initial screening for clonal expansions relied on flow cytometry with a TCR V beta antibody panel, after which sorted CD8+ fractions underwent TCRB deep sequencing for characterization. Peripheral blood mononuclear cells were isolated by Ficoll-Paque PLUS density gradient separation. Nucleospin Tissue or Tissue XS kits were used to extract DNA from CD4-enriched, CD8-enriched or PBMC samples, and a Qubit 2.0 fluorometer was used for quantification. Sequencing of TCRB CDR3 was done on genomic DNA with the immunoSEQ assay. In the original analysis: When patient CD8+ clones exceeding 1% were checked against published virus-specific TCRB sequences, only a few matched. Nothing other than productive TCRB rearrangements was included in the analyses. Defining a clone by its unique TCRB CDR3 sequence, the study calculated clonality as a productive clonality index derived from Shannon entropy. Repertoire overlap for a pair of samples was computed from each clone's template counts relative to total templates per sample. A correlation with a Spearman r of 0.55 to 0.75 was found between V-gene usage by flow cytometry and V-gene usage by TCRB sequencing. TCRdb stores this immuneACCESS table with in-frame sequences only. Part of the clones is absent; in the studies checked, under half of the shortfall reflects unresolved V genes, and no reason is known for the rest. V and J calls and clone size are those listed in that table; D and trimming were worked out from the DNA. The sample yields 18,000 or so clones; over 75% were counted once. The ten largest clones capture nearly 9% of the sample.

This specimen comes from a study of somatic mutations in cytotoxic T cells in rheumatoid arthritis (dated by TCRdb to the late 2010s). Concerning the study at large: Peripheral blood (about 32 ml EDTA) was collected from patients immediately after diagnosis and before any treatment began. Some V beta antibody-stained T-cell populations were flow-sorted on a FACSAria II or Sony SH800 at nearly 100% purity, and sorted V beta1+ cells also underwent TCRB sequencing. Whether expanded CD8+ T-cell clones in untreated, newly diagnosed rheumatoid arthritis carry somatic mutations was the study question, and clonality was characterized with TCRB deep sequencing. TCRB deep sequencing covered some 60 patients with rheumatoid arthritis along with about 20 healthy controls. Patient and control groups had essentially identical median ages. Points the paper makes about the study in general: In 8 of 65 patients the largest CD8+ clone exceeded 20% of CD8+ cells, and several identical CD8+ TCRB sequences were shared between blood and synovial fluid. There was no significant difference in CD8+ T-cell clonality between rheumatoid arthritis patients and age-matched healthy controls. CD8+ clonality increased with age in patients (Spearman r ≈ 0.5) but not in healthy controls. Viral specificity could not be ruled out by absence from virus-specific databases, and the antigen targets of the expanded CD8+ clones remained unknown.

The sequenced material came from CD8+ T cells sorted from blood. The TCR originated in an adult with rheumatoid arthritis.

The CDR3 reads as follows: CASRPLAGAYNEQFF. The base sequence is TGTGCCAGCAGGCCTCTAGCGGGAGCCTACAATGAGCAGTTCTTC. The chain is assembled from TRBV5-4 and TRBJ2-1; TRBD2 fits 10 bases in the junction. From the cysteine through the phenylalanine, the CDR3 covers 15 amino acids. Only CDR3 DNA remains: 45 bases, in frame from the first base. The CDR1 and CDR2 encoded by the germline V gene (reference sequence) are SGHNT and YYREEE. After removal of 5 bases from V and 2 bases from J, the junction retains 4 bases not matched to a gene. When the CDR3 is completed using the reference TRBV5-4 and TRBJ2-1 genes on either side, the full variable domain is ETGVTQSPTHLIKTRGQQVTLRCSSQSGHNTVSWYQQALGQGPQFIFQYYREEENGRGNFPPRFSGLQFPNYSSELNVNALELDDSALYLCASRPLAGAYNEQFFGPGTRLTVL.